The subject of this entry is one T cell receptor (beta chain). Its specificity is not known. Samples came from healthy bone marrow donors. This sample was taken from a study of cytomegalovirus exposure and HLA in healthy donors. Use of 60 Vbeta and 13 Jbeta primers characterized the PCR. Using immunoSEQ multiplex PCR, the repertoire was profiled, and TCRdb retains in-frame clones only, with some absent. Of 150,000 to 200,000 clones listed, 60% to 85% are singletons. General observations from the study: The authors assumed roughly uniform sequencing depth across donors for presence/absence analyses. TCR sequences were mostly rare, though some public TCRs occurred in many donors. 164 TCR beta chains were listed as cytomegalovirus-associated.

V was clipped by 3 bases and J by 0 bases, with 10 bases between them. The germline V gene has CDR1 SEHNR and CDR2 FQNEAQ (reference sequence). The CDR3 runs 15 residues. This chain links TRBV7-9 with TRBJ2-3; D gene ambiguous. The TCR sequence derives from a male donor in good health and CMV-seropositive. The sequenced sample consisted of PBMCs. CDR3 in amino acids: CASSFSSTSTDTQYF. CDR3 coding DNA: TGTGCCAGCAGCTTTAGCAGTACTAGCACAGATACGCAGTATTTT.